The TCR beta chain described here comes from a study of identical twins. The length of the CDR3 is 13 residues. V shed 5 bases and J shed 1 base, with 8 bases lying between them. Germline V gene data show CDR1 as SEHNR and CDR2 as FQNEAQ (reference sequence). This clonotype was recorded a few times. The antigen is not known. Template switching (which added a universal primer site) was used, and cDNA carried unique molecular identifiers. TCRdb recomputed calls from the 5' RACE reads with MiXCR, one row per CDR3 protein. The repertoire has just under 550,000 distinct CDR3 sequences, over 12% of them found once; the top ten carry roughly 0.44%. Study-wide points: Models underestimated TCR alpha sharing (out-of-frame) in monozygotic twins.

These sequences were also reported in another study, on yellow fever vaccine responses in identical twins.

This receptor was obtained from a woman aged 18-29 years in good health. Sample: CD4+ T cells sorted from blood. The J gene is TRBJ1-2, the V gene TRBV7-9; no definite D call. The CDR3 DNA is TGTGCCAGCAGCGAGCGCCGTAACTATGGCTACACCTTC. Protein product: CASSERRNYGYTF.